These 3 T cell receptor beta chains were all obtained from the same sample, sequenced in a study of shared clonotypes between healthy human individuals. Method: immunoSEQ multiplex PCR; TCRdb's copy keeps in-frame clones and lacks some. Among approximately 2,000,000 clones listed, less than 95% were seen once. Specimen: naive CD4+ T cells from PBMCs. Sample subset: CD45RA+ positively selected. The receptor set was obtained from a man aged 18-30 years in good health. Some clones in this sample may be carry-over from other donors' samples.

This clone was found once. This sample includes further DNA sequences coding for the same CDR3. The gene calls are TRBV11-3 and TRBJ2-7; TRBD1 might be the D (6 bases). The V gene lost 5 bases and the J gene lost 1 base, with 12 bases spanning the gap. The CDR3 loop spans 14 amino acids. Germline values: CDR1 SGHNT, CDR2 YENEEA. DNA of the CDR3: TGTGCCAGCAGCCCCAGGGGCAGTTCCTACGAGCAGTACTTC. This translates into CASSPRGSSYEQYF. The complete variable domain, with remaining parts taken from reference TRBV11-3 and TRBJ2-7, reads EAGVVQSPRYKIIEKKQPVAFWCNPISGHNTLYWYLQNLGQGPELLIRYENEEAVDDSQLPKDRFSAERLKGVDSTLKIQPAELGDSAVYLCASSPRGSSYEQYFGPGTRLTVT.

The CDR3 protein is CASSADRFPTNEKLFF. The CDR3, as DNA: TGTGCCAGCAGTGCGGACAGATTTCCAACTAATGAAAAACTGTTTTTT. This chain links TRBV2 with TRBJ1-4, with D perhaps matching TRBD1 (6 bases). Germline CDR1 SNHLY, CDR2 FYNNEI. This CDR3 contains 16 residues. Trimming took 4 bases from V and 0 from J, leaving 12 bases between them. Using reference TRBV2 and TRBJ1-4 for the parts outside the CDR3, the full variable domain is EPEVTQTPSHQVTQMGQEVILRCVPISNHLYFYWYRQILGQKVEFLVSFYNNEISEKSEIFDDQFSVERPDGSNFTLKIRSTKLEDSAMYFCASSADRFPTNEKLFFGSGTQLSVL.

This clone was seen only once. DNA for the CDR3: TGTGCCAGTACCACGGGACTAGCTTTCGTCGGGGAGCTGTTTTTT. This translates into CASTTGLAFVGELFF. The rearrangement joins TRBV6-5 to TRBJ2-2, with 9 bases that match TRBD2. Per the germline V gene, CDR1 is MNHEY and CDR2 is SVGAGI. V shed 9 bases and J 7 bases; nucleotides not matched to a gene: 12. The length of the CDR3 is 15 residues.